A single sample gave rise to the 24 T cell receptor beta chains below, sequenced in a study of OX40 agonist ivuxolimab in advanced cancers. Using immunoSEQ multiplex PCR, the repertoire was profiled, and TCRdb retains in-frame clones only, with some absent. Among some 74,000 clones listed, over 75% were seen once. The input for sequencing was CD4+ or CD8+ T cells sorted from blood, taken in a trial of the OX40 agonist ivuxolimab. The receptors were gathered from an adult with an advanced solid tumor such as melanoma, head and neck, liver or kidney cancer.

This chain connects TRBV29-1 to TRBJ2-2, with 11 bases fitting TRBD1. The CDR3 has 17 residues. Looked up from germline, CDR1 is SQVTM and CDR2 is ANQGSEA. V gave up 3 bases and J gave up 4 bases; unmatched junction bases: 10. In DNA, the CDR3 is TGCAGCGTTGATAGGGGTAGGACAGGGGGCGCCACCGGGGAGCTGTTTTTT. Translation: CSVDRGRTGGATGELFF.

V gene TRBV18 combines with J gene TRBJ1-4; unclear D gene. The length of the CDR3 is 13 residues. CDR1 is KGHSH, CDR2 LQKENI, per germline. V was trimmed by 5 bases and J by 3 bases, leaving 7 bases between them. CDR3 sequence reads: CASSVNSNEKLFF. In DNA form, the CDR3 reads TGTGCCAGCTCAGTCAATTCTAATGAAAAACTGTTTTTT.

The chain employs TRBV18 and TRBJ2-3; the match to TRBD1 covers 7 bases. This CDR3 spans 17 amino acids. The ends lost 4 bases at V and 2 bases at J; junction bases unmatched: 12. From germline, CDR1 is KGHSH and CDR2 LQKENI. CDR3 in DNA: TGTGCCAGCTCACTAATTGGTAGGGACAGACTCACAGATACGCAGTATTTT. Translation gives CASSLIGRDRLTDTQYF.

The chain recombines TRBV6-5 with TRBJ2-7; no reliable D call. Germline assignment: CDR1 MNHEY and CDR2 SVGAGI. The CDR3 runs 15 residues. Trimming removed 0 bases from V and 3 bases from J, with 12 bases in between. CDR3 loop: CASSYSAGSGYEQYF. The CDR3 DNA is TGTGCCAGCAGTTACTCGGCCGGATCGGGCTACGAGCAGTACTTC.

The chain has TRBV7-2 and TRBJ2-7, with 8 bases that match TRBD1. With V trimmed by 5 bases and J by 7 bases, 7 bases remained unmatched. CDR1 is SGHTA, CDR2 FQGNSA, per germline. CDR3 length: 13 residues. The CDR3 DNA reads TGTGCCAGCAGCCGTGACAGGGGTCGGGAGCAGTACTTC. Protein sequence: CASSRDRGREQYF.

J is TRBJ1-2 and V is TRBV7-9; the D gene is possibly TRBD1 (6 bases). Trimming removed 1 base at V and 4 bases at J, with 10 bases between. The length of the CDR3 is 14 residues. Germline CDR1 reads SEHNR; CDR2 reads FQNEAQ (reference sequence). CDR3: CASSLGGGGYGYTF. The CDR3 region has the DNA TGTGCCAGCAGCTTAGGGGGAGGGGGCTATGGCTACACCTTC.

J is TRBJ1-1 and V is TRBV13, with no clear D. V dropped 2 bases and J dropped 7 bases, with 5 bases sitting between them. The CDR3 is 11 residues long. Per germline, CDR1 PRHDT and CDR2 FYEKMQ (reference sequence). For the CDR3, the DNA is TGTGCCAGCAGCTTACCAGGTGAAGCTTTCTTT. It is translated as CASSLPGEAFF.

This chain links TRBV28 with TRBJ1-2; D is ambiguous. The V and J ends lost 7 bases and 1 base respectively, with 10 bases between them. The CDR3 has 13 amino acids. Germline-derived CDR1 and CDR2 are MDHEN and SYDVKM. The CDR3: CASTFGLNYGYTF. CDR3 coding DNA: TGTGCCAGCACTTTCGGCCTTAACTATGGCTACACCTTC.

In regard to this clone: Other DNA sequences in this specimen translate into the identical CDR3. The chain recombines TRBV4-2 with TRBJ2-7; D remains ambiguous. CDR3 length equals 16 residues. Germline V gives CDR1 LGHNA, CDR2 YNFKEQ. Trimming removed 0 bases at V and 2 bases at J, with 14 bases between. CDR3 nucleotide sequence: TGTGCCAGCAGCCAAGATCGAAATAGGGCGGCCTACGAGCAGTACTTC. The encoded protein is CASSQDRNRAAYEQYF.

The genes are TRBV5-1 and TRBJ2-3; 12 positions agree with TRBD1. With 4 bases clipped from V and 7 bases from J, the junction kept 10 bases outside the gene matches. Germline loops: CDR1 SGHRS, CDR2 YFSETQ. The CDR3 totals 16 residues. This CDR3 reads CASSSSGTGGLNTQYF. CDR3 bases: TGCGCCAGCAGCAGTTCCGGGACAGGGGGCTTAAATACGCAGTATTTT.

The chain uses TRBV5-6 and TRBJ1-1; no definite D call. This CDR3 comprises 11 residues. Trimming cost V 2 bases and J 8 bases, with 7 bases left between them. CDR1 and CDR2 (germline): SGHDT, YYEEEE. Written as DNA, the CDR3 is TGTGCCAGCAGCTTCTTACAGGAAGCTTTCTTT. Amino acids: CASSFLQEAFF. The whole variable domain, filled in from reference TRBV5-6 and TRBJ1-1, reads DAGVTQSPTHLIKTRGQQVTLRCSPKSGHDTVSWYQQALGQGPQFIFQYYEEEERQRGNFPDRFSGHQFPNYSSELNVNALLLGDSALYLCASSFLQEAFFGQGTRLTVV.

This clone was seen a handful of times. J is TRBJ2-1 and V is TRBV6-6; 8 bases match TRBD1. This CDR3 region has 15 residues. Germline trimming cut 5 bases from V and 5 bases from J; bases unmatched to any gene: 8. From germline, CDR1 is MNHNY and CDR2 SVGAGI (reference sequence). CDR3 DNA sequence: TGTGCCAGCAGTCAACCGGGACAGGTTAACAATGAGCAGTTCTTC. It is translated as CASSQPGQVNNEQFF.

The chain combines TRBV29-1 with TRBJ2-5, with 9 positions matching TRBD2. V lost 4 bases and J lost 4; bases outside the gene matches: 4. From germline, CDR1 is SQVTM and CDR2 ANQGSEA. The CDR3 loop spans 13 amino acids. The CDR3 DNA is TGCAGCGTTGGCTTACTAGCGGGAGAGACCCAGTACTTC. Amino acid sequence: CSVGLLAGETQYF. Complete variable domain (other parts from reference TRBV29-1 and TRBJ2-5): SAVISQKPSRDICQRGTSLTIQCQVDSQVTMMFWYRQQPGQSLTLIATANQGSEATYESGFVIDKFPISRPNLTFSTLTVSNMSPEDSSIYLCSVGLLAGETQYFGPGTRLLVL.

V gene TRBV19 combines with J gene TRBJ2-1, with D unresolved. This CDR3 has 16 residues. Germline CDR1 reads LNHDA; CDR2 reads SQIVND (reference sequence). Trimming stripped 3 bases from V and 2 bases from J, with 14 bases between. Written as DNA, the CDR3 is TGTGCCAGTAGTATTACCAGGCCGAATCCCTACAATGAGCAGTTCTTC. This encodes CASSITRPNPYNEQFF.

In this sample, this clone turned up a few times. The V call is TRBV7-3, the J call TRBJ2-7; 13 nucleotides match TRBD2. This CDR3 has 16 residues. V dropped 5 bases and J dropped 0; count of bases not matched to a gene: 4. Germline V gives CDR1 SGHTA, CDR2 FQGTGA. The CDR3 here is CASSPGTSGTSYEQYF. CDR3 nucleotide sequence: TGTGCCAGCAGCCCGGGGACTAGCGGGACCTCCTACGAGCAGTACTTC.

This rearrangement joins TRBV6-1 to TRBJ1-1, with 8 bases identical to TRBD1. This CDR3 has 15 amino acids. Germline trimming cut 5 bases from V and 2 bases from J; bases unmatched to any gene: 7. CDR1 and CDR2 (germline): MNHNS, SASEGT. The CDR3 coding sequence is TGTGCCAGCAGTAGACAGGACAGGGTAAACACTGAAGCTTTCTTT. Its protein product is CASSRQDRVNTEAFF.

This chain joins TRBV10-3 and TRBJ2-3; D call uncertain. CDR3 length equals 15 residues. V was shortened by 3 bases and J by 0 bases, with 10 bases between the two germline ends. Germline V lookup: CDR1 ENHRY, CDR2 SYGVKD. Here the CDR3 DNA reads TGTGCCATCAGTGATTTGAAGGATAGCACAGATACGCAGTATTTT. It codes for CAISDLKDSTDTQYF.

The V and J genes are TRBV7-9 and TRBJ2-1, with 7 nucleotides matching TRBD2. This CDR3 spans 14 amino acids. CDR1 is SEHNR and CDR2 is FQNEAQ in the germline V gene (reference sequence). J lost 8 bases, V lost 5 bases, and 9 bases had no gene match. This chain's CDR3 is CASSPRGLIDEQFF. The DNA for the CDR3 is TGTGCCAGCAGCCCTAGGGGACTAATCGATGAGCAGTTCTTC.

The chain joins TRBV4-1 to TRBJ2-6, with a possible D match to TRBD1 (5 bases). Germline values: CDR1 MGHRA, CDR2 YSYEKL. V dropped 1 base and J dropped 3 bases, with 13 bases sitting between them. The CDR3 loop spans 17 amino acids. The CDR3 protein is CASSQAGQGDGANVLTF. CDR3 DNA sequence: TGCGCCAGCAGCCAAGCAGGTCAGGGTGATGGGGCCAACGTCCTGACTTTC.

V gene TRBV27 combines with J gene TRBJ2-1, with D possibly being TRBD1 (5 bases). Germline loops: CDR1 MNHEY, CDR2 SMNVEV (reference sequence). This CDR3 region has 14 residues. V was clipped by 2 bases and J by 9 bases, with 14 bases between them. In DNA, the CDR3 is TGTGCCAGCAGTTTACTTAGGACATCTCTTGAGCAGTTCTTC. It encodes CASSLLRTSLEQFF.

The chain joins TRBV6-1 to TRBJ2-5, with TRBD2 matching over 11 bases. The CDR3 has 14 residues. V lost 6 bases and J lost 5; bases outside the gene matches: 5. CDR1 and CDR2 (germline): MNHNS, SASEGT. The CDR3 here is CASRTLAGEETQYF. In DNA, the CDR3 is TGTGCCAGCAGGACACTAGCGGGAGAGGAGACCCAGTACTTC.

The chain couples TRBV28 to TRBJ1-4; TRBD1 is a possible D gene (5 bases). The V gene lost 9 bases and the J gene lost 6 bases, with 17 bases spanning the gap. This CDR3 contains 14 residues. Germline V CDR1 and CDR2: MDHEN, SYDVKM. CDR3 bases: TGTGCCAGTACTCCGGCAGGGAGATATGAAAAACTGTTTTTT. It translates to CASTPAGRYEKLFF. The full variable domain, its missing parts supplied by reference TRBV28 and TRBJ1-4, is DVKVTQSSRYLVKRTGEKVFLECVQDMDHENMFWYRQDPGLGLRLIYFSYDVKMKEKGDIPEGYSVSREKKERFSLILESASTNQTSMYLCASTPAGRYEKLFFGSGTQLSVL.

The rearrangement uses TRBV18 and TRBJ2-1; TRBD2 aligns across 8 bases. Germline CDR1 and CDR2: KGHSH and LQKENI. Germline trimming cut 3 bases from V and 1 base from J; bases unmatched to any gene: 2. The CDR3 sequence is 15 residues long. Here the CDR3 reads CASSPREVSYNEQFF. The CDR3 nucleotides are TGTGCCAGCTCACCGCGGGAGGTTTCCTACAATGAGCAGTTCTTC.

This clone has just one count. The V and J genes are TRBV9 and TRBJ2-3; TRBD2 matches 7 bases. Germline lookup yields CDR1 SGDLS and CDR2 YYNGEE. J gave up 4 bases and V 1 base, and 6 bases lay outside the gene matches. This CDR3 contains 15 residues. Written as DNA, the CDR3 is TGTGCCAGCAGCGTACAGGGAGGGCCCGCAGATACGCAGTATTTT. It codes for CASSVQGGPADTQYF.